This T cell receptor beta chain was sequenced in a study of early T cells in non-severe SARS-CoV-2 infection. About the study: The authors sequenced bulk RNA from unsorted whole blood, leaving chains unpaired. Study outcomes and limitations: Anti-spike CD8 responses were favored by VDJdb matching, which missed private and CD4 specificities.

Turning to this clonotype: Its antigen is as yet unknown.

The CDR3 runs 14 residues. V was clipped by 5 bases and J by 4 bases; unmatched bases: 7. The germline gives CDR1 KGHSH, CDR2 LQKENI. Individual cDNA molecules each received unique molecular identifiers attached to them. One entry per CDR3 protein results from TCRdb running MiXCR on the 5' RACE reads. The repertoire consists of some 44,000 distinct CDR3 sequences, with approximately 6.3% occurring once and the leading ten covering about 8.3%. This TCR was sampled from an adult who was a healthcare worker with PCR-confirmed SARS-CoV-2 infection or an uninfected control (not recorded which). Sequenced material: whole blood, taken at baseline. V is TRBV18 and J is TRBJ1-1; 7 bases map to TRBD1. CDR3 nucleotides: TGTGCCAGCTCAAAGGGACAGTACGGCACTGAAGCTTTCTTT. Amino acid sequence: CASSKGQYGTEAFF.